This T cell receptor beta chain was sequenced in a study of shared clonotypes between healthy human individuals. Study as a whole: CD4 naive cells filled three plates per donor, CD4 memory three, CD8 naive two and CD8 memory one.

Both subsets, CD45RA+ naive and CD45RA-negative memory, were split from the CD4+ cells. Produced via immunoSEQ multiplex PCR; TCRdb's table is partial and in-frame only. The repertoire holds around 1,100,000 clones, with approximately 75% as singletons. Concerning this clone: Its matching antigen is unknown.

Findings and caveats of the study: Rarefaction demonstrated incomplete sorted-subset sequencing despite large depth. Estimated richness values were generally larger in naive subsets than in memory subsets.

J was trimmed by 1 base and V by 6 bases; bases with no gene match: 5. The germline gives CDR1 MNHNY, CDR2 SVGAGI (reference sequence). The CDR3 loop spans 15 amino acids. Sequences were obtained from memory CD4+ T cells from PBMCs. The subset denotes: CD45RA-negative fraction. This sequence was found in a man between 18 and 35 years old in good health. Some clones in this sample may be carry-over from other donors' samples. The rearrangement links TRBV6-6 to TRBJ2-3, with 9 positions matching TRBD1. The CDR3 protein is CASRNRDRGTDTQYF. CDR3 DNA: TGTGCCAGCAGGAACCGGGACAGGGGCACAGATACGCAGTATTTT.